This T cell receptor (beta chain) was captured by sequencing in a study of vaccination and CD4 T cells after COVID-19. Across the whole study: Six males and four females constituted the convalescent cohort, two of whom were Hispanic. Investigators stimulated cells with overlapping spike peptides drawn from SARS-CoV-2, HCoV-NL63, HCoV-OC43 and HCoV-229E.

Treatment meaning: roughly 10-day PBMC culture with coronavirus spike peptide pools or control peptides (ViraFEST assay). After culture for 10 days, isolation of CD4+ T cells was performed by negative selection. The Oncomine TCR Beta short-read assay was applied to DNA of cultured CD4+ T cells. TCRdb re-called the PCR reads through MiXCR, storing one row per CDR3 protein. This sample has 15,000 to 20,000 distinct CDR3 sequences, with approximately 61% found just once. V dropped 6 bases and J dropped 0 bases, with 11 bases sitting between them. This CDR3 is built from 13 residues. Germline V lookup: CDR1 DFQATT, CDR2 SNEGSKA (reference sequence). This clonotype was seen a few times. The antigen is unknown.

The chain links TRBV20-1 to TRBJ1-1; D is uncertain. The starting material was CD4+ T cells from blood, cultured in vitro, obtained after SARS-CoV-2 vaccination. The TCR comes from a human donor who had recovered from COVID-19. The CDR3 DNA follows: TGCAGTGCCGATACAGAGATGAACACTGAAGCTTTCTTT. Encoded protein: CSADTEMNTEAFF.